The source of this TCR beta chain is a study of graft-versus-host responses after intestinal transplantation. Background on the study: All recipients got anti-thymocyte globulin induction, then tacrolimus and steroids for 2 to 4 years. Whole-study findings and limits: Recipient marrow showed GvH clones, some seen first in ileum or blood.

This clone has just one count. Its antigen is still unknown. Here immunoSEQ multiplex PCR was the method, and the copy in TCRdb shows in-frame clones only, minus some. The sample has about 51,000 clones; roughly 96% are singletons. V gave up 4 bases and J gave up 8 bases, with 18 bases separating them. This CDR3 has 15 residues. The V gene's germline CDR1 is SGHKS and CDR2 YYEKEE (reference sequence). The chain joins TRBV5-5 to TRBJ1-4, with a weak D call TRBD1 (5 bases). The starting material was unstimulated CD8+ T cells sorted from spleen or lymph node cells, obtained before transplant. The sequence was obtained from a human donor who was the organ donor for an intestinal transplant. The CDR3 region has the DNA TGTGCCAGCAGCCGCGCAGTTCCCGAGGGGGAAAAACTGTTTTTT. Residues: CASSRAVPEGEKLFF.